Here is one TCR beta chain with its context. The antigen is not known. The CDR3 extends over 15 amino acids. J gave up 7 bases and V 4 bases, and 7 bases lay outside the gene matches. Per the germline V gene, CDR1 is MNHEY and CDR2 is SVGEGT. If no ophthalmopathy progression occurred within 18 months, Graves' hyperthyroidism was stable. This sample stems from a study of T cells in Graves' hyperthyroidism and ophthalmopathy. Template material for amplifying TCR beta CDR3 regions consisted of RNA transcripts. HTBI primers were used for first-round RT-PCR of the TCR CDR3. Each CDR3 protein gets one entry after TCRdb re-called the multiplex PCR reads with MiXCR. Here the sample spans approximately 560,000 distinct CDR3 sequences, 46% being singletons. General study results and limits: Prediction of ophthalmopathy progression came a median approximately 6.5 months pre-onset. Most clonotypes expanded in the thyroid (above 0.001) were also present in blood.

The clonotype originates from a woman under 30 with Graves' hyperthyroidism. The sequenced sample consisted of peripheral blood or thyroid tissue (not recorded which). This chain links TRBV6-2 or TRBV6-3 with TRBJ1-2; 12 nucleotides line up with TRBD1. The CDR3 region is CASSFSGTGGLGYTF. The CDR3 coding sequence is TGTGCCAGCAGTTTCTCGGGGACAGGGGGCCTTGGCTACACCTTC.